A selection of T cell receptor beta chains follows, all from one sample in a study of regulatory T cells in long-lasting Graves disease. Each CDR3 protein gets one entry after TCRdb re-called the multiplex PCR reads with MiXCR. This table holds approximately 540,000 distinct CDR3 sequences, about 11% found once. In addition, the sample was reused for a study of T cells in Graves' hyperthyroidism and ophthalmopathy.

The sample in question was peripheral blood mononuclear cells (PBMCs), obtained at new diagnosis, from a patient treated with antithyroid drugs. The receptor source for this set is a woman in her thirties with Graves disease. Both conserved end residues are trimmed from each CDR3. Fields, in order: V gene, CDR3 protein.

TRBV2 | ASSEPRWTGRYGYT
TRBV20-1 | SARDRDRGTREQY
TRBV2 | ASSRNRGLAGGPSETQY
TRBV28 | ASSFVSYLPGATDTQY
TRBV5-6 | ASGDGLNTEAF
TRBV3-1 | ASSQERRNSPLH
TRBV24-1 | ATSDSGQGDQPQH
TRBV29-1 | SVTTGTGFINEQF
TRBV5-1 | ASSLGQEGPYEQY
TRBV11-2 | ASSRRTSGTYEQY
TRBV6-1 | ASSPRTGQTGELF
TRBV6-1 | ASSADRATNEKLF
TRBV18 | ASSPPSTSGNTGELF
TRBV28 | ASSHRTSGRTGELF
TRBV29-1 | SVEDSGLAGFGTDTQY
TRBV29-1 | SVPQREVLETQY
TRBV6-2/TRBV6-3 | ASSYARGAYEQY
TRBV13 | ASSFWAFTDTQY
TRBV28 | ASSPGGSGTIYEQY
TRBV19 | ASNSTGGIAPLSGSNQPQH
TRBV20-1 | SARLGREIEQF
TRBV11-3 | ASSSGTLSGETQY
TRBV11-2 | ASSLGTGRATETF
TRBV12-3/TRBV12-4 | ASSLPGRRETQY
TRBV7-9 | ASSPKGLSYEQY
TRBV6-1 | ASKSSRVNEQF
TRBV6-2/TRBV6-3 | ASRTRDRGTGELF
TRBV28 | ASSLLGQGSGNTIY
TRBV15 | ATSRDPPASSGNTIY
TRBV2 | ASKPETGFNGYT
TRBV11-3 | ASSPRRGSEAF
TRBV18 | ASSPRRSPYEQY
TRBV15 | ATSRDPGPGYT
TRBV6-5 | ASKESNGEGSTYEQY
TRBV11-2 | ASSLPPLGTNEKLF
TRBV2 | ASSVVRGGSYEQY
TRBV28 | ASSSASGRAVLQETQY
TRBV11-2 | ASTLTGTYNEQF
TRBV28 | ASSLSPQGGNTEAF
TRBV11-3 | ASSLDSSVATQY
TRBV12-3/TRBV12-4 | ASSPRRDTGELF
TRBV5-7 | ASSPLGEGTYEQY
TRBV13 | ASSLVSGGRYSPLH
TRBV30 | AWSVQGVQPQH
TRBV12-3/TRBV12-4 | ASRPRGGGRGPQH
TRBV2 | ASSSGSATGELF
TRBV30 | AWSFRRQGLSEAF
TRBV6-1 | ASSGNFVAGQGAYEQY
TRBV11-2 | ASNIAPRLAGPNEQF
TRBV9 | ASSVGWGWGSYEQY
TRBV6-2/TRBV6-3 | TSSGVAGGFTEQF
TRBV18 | ASSPPLALAANNEQF
TRBV27 | ASSLGGLPRDTQY
TRBV29-1 | SAGQTYEQY
TRBV2 | ASSGGEETQY